Given below is one T cell receptor (beta chain) in context. Its antigen is still unknown. The data belong to a study of sequential checkpoint blockade in melanoma. Study context: Randomization was 1:1 between first-line nivolumab→ipilimumab and ipilimumab→nivolumab. About two dozen patients had tumor biopsies before treatment and at week 13.

The protocol was immunoSEQ multiplex PCR, while the TCRdb copy is restricted to in-frame clones and leaves out a portion. The sample has approximately 13,000 clones; 25% to 30% are singletons. Findings and caveats of the study: Rising tumor T-cell fraction and clonality meant about 30 times likelier benefit.

The CDR3 spans 16 residues. Trimming took off 0 bases at V and 0 bases at J, with 8 bases between the two ends. The V gene's germline CDR1 is SGHDN and CDR2 FVKESK. Regarding treatment: randomized to nivolumab then ipilimumab (arm A) or the reverse (arm B). None of the patients previously received DNA-damaging chemotherapy. The sequence was collected from a human donor with melanoma. The source was tumor tissue (inferred from file names), collected from a patient given nivolumab and ipilimumab in sequence. V gene TRBV14 combines with J gene TRBJ2-2; D is ambiguous. The DNA of the CDR3 is TGTGCCAGCAGCCAAGAACCGGCTACGAACACCGGGGAGCTGTTTTTT. Encoded protein: CASSQEPATNTGELFF.